This TCR beta chain was identified during a study of Tregs in tolerant kidney transplant recipients (dated by TCRdb to between 2018 and 2020). Concerning the study at large: Transplants used related donors with nonmyeloablative bone marrow transplantation; mixed chimerism was transient in the human trials. TCRbeta sequencing was used in the study to identify donor-specific regulatory T cells before combined kidney and bone marrow transplantation, and the identified cells were then tracked after transplant.

For TCRbeta CDR3 sequencing, genomic DNA from the sorted cells was extracted using the QIAGEN DNeasy Blood and Tissue Kit. High-throughput TCRbeta CDR3 sequencing was carried out commercially through immunoSEQ, with PCR amplification with bias correction and internal controls included. In the original analysis: Unique productive TCRbeta sequences were defined by CDR3 nucleotide sequence where primers matched, and otherwise by CDR3 amino acid sequence together with Vbeta and Jbeta genes. To correct sorting error, sequences shared between sorted populations at a frequency ratio of 2:1 or less were removed; the rest were assigned to the higher population. A sequence was defined as donor-reactive if the sequence was expanded at least 5-fold in CFSE-low cells compared with unstimulated cells and had a frequency of at least 0.01% in CFSE-low cells. Jensen-Shannon divergence calculated on the top 100 TCRbeta sequences ranked by frequency was used to measure repertoire divergence. For any sample with multiple sequencing runs, sorting error was corrected in each run separately before the runs were pooled. TCRdb carries this immuneACCESS record with in-frame sequences only. Its versions omit some clonotypes, under half of them owing to an unresolved V gene in the studies checked, with the rest unexplained. D and trimming come from the DNA, and the V and J calls and clone size come from that table. The sample has 90,000 to 130,000 clones on record, roughly 90% of them singletons. The ten largest clonotypes hold 0.3% to 0.4% of the sample.

The time point label here, explained by the study, means: blood sample drawn before combined kidney and bone marrow transplant. Unstimulated Tregs (CD4+CD25+CD127-), CD4+ non-Tregs (CD4+CD25-), CD4 and CD8 cells were FACS-sorted from thawed PBMCs. The patients were several recipients of combined kidney and bone marrow transplants from the ITN036ST trial, and samples were available only from these trial subjects. Healthy control blood was processed to PBMCs with a Ficoll density gradient and then cryopreserved, whereas patient PBMCs were collected both before and after transplant. Notes on this clone: Its antigen has not been determined. No base quality values were provided; no much bigger clone lies one nucleotide off.

General study outcomes and caveats: Biological reproducibility was not directly assessed, although technical replication error appeared to be minimal. The most biologically relevant and donor-specific TCRbeta repertoire appeared to be identified by expanding Tregs with activated donor B cells. Donor-specific Treg expansion exceeded global Treg expansion in tolerant patients, suggesting antigen-driven rather than nonspecific expansion. Because the PCR primers were changed over time for some patients, nucleotide-level comparison could not be performed across the samples from those patients. Because the study included only a small number of patients, the results must be confirmed in larger populations and under other immunosuppression protocols.

The sequenced sample was CD4+ T cells from blood, obtained before the transplant. The source is a human donor who received a combined kidney and bone marrow transplant.

In nucleotide form, the sequence is TGTGCCAGCAGCGTACGGGGTATGCTAGCGGGGGGTTCCTACGAGCAGTACTTC. Its protein reads: CASSVRGMLAGGSYEQYF. The sequence is built from TRBV4-2 and TRBJ2-7; TRBD2 agrees with 11 junctional bases. From the cysteine up to the phenylalanine, the CDR3 has a length of 18 residues. The entry retains the CDR3 DNA only, 54 bases that are in frame from base 1. Trimming leaves V shorter by 5 bases and J shorter by 1 base, with the junction holding 13 bases beyond the gene matches. Reading the germline V gene gives CDR1 LGHNA and CDR2 YNFKEQ.